The 22 T cell receptor beta chains reported below all come from one sample, sequenced in a study of T cells in Graves' hyperthyroidism and ophthalmopathy. Amplified TCR beta CDR3 regions derived from RNA transcripts. RT-PCR in the first round (using the HTBI primer set) targeted the TCR CDR3. Each CDR3 protein is one row after TCRdb ran MiXCR on the multiplex PCR reads. The table records 550,000 to 800,000 distinct CDR3 sequences, about 15% of them present only once. Sequenced material: blood. These receptors were obtained from a young man with Graves' hyperthyroidism.

The chain carries TRBV9 and TRBJ2-1; D remains unclear. Germline lookup yields CDR1 SGDLS and CDR2 YYNGEE. V was trimmed by 0 bases and J by 0 bases, leaving 7 bases between them. The CDR3 spans 15 residues. CDR3 sequence (DNA): TGTGCCAGCAGCGTAGCTCAGAGCTCCTACAATGAGCAGTTCTTC. Protein sequence: CASSVAQSSYNEQFF.

This chain uses TRBV20-1 with TRBJ1-5, with TRBD1 as a possible D gene (5 bases). The germline V gene has CDR1 DFQATT and CDR2 SNEGSKA (reference sequence). The length of the CDR3 is 15 residues. Trimming stripped 6 bases from V and 2 bases from J, with 17 bases between. CDR3 residues: CSAHPGQGGNQPQHF. The CDR3 coding sequence is TGCAGTGCCCACCCGGGGCAGGGCGGCAATCAGCCCCAGCATTTT.

The J gene is TRBJ2-1, the V gene TRBV2; D could derive from TRBD1 or TRBD2 (5 bases each). Germline-derived CDR1 and CDR2 are SNHLY and FYNNEI. Trimming took off 7 bases at V and 0 bases at J, with 16 bases between the two ends. This CDR3 comprises 16 residues. In DNA form, the CDR3 reads TGTGCCAGCAAAAGCCTCTGGGACGCCTCCTACAATGAGCAGTTCTTC. Translation: CASKSLWDASYNEQFF.

This clonotype was found a few times. The J gene is TRBJ1-4, the V gene TRBV7-2, with 10 nucleotides matching TRBD1. V shed 1 base, J shed 8 bases, and the junction held 4 bases outside the gene matches. Looked up from germline, CDR1 is SGHTA and CDR2 is FQGNSA. The CDR3 has 15 residues. CDR3 nucleotides: TGTGCCAGCAGCTTAGTTGGGGACAGGGGCGAAAAACTGTTTTTT. This sequence encodes CASSLVGDRGEKLFF.

This clonotype was detected many times. V usage is TRBV20-1 and J usage is TRBJ1-6; 9 bases map to TRBD1. CDR3 length: 15 amino acids. Trimming at V came to 3 bases and at J to 10 bases, leaving 10 bases not matched to a gene. In germline, CDR1 is DFQATT, CDR2 SNEGSKA (reference sequence). The CDR3 loop reads CSASAGTGPPSPLHF. The CDR3 bases are TGCAGTGCTAGTGCCGGGACAGGGCCACCGTCACCCCTCCACTTT.

This sequence joins TRBV29-1 and TRBJ1-1; 9 bases line up with TRBD1. The CDR3 covers 16 residues. J was trimmed by 0 bases and V by 6 bases; bases with no gene match: 11. Germline CDR1 is SQVTM and CDR2 is ANQGSEA. The CDR3 sequence is CSVAGTGFPMNTEAFF. CDR3 DNA: TGCAGCGTGGCCGGGACAGGGTTTCCCATGAACACTGAAGCTTTCTTT.

The sample holds many counts of this clonotype. V usage is TRBV5-1 and J usage is TRBJ2-1; 8 bases are a match to TRBD1. CDR1 is SGHRS and CDR2 is YFSETQ in the germline V gene. This CDR3 region has 15 residues. The junction had 6 bases not matched to a gene; V was cut back by 3 bases and J by 4 bases. CDR3 in amino acids: CASSSQGAAYNEQFF. DNA of the CDR3: TGCGCCAGCAGCTCCCAGGGGGCCGCATACAATGAGCAGTTCTTC.

Comments on this clonotype: One end of the junction does not line up with germline, which may come from a read error. CDR3 protein: CASGGGTNTQYF. The CDR3 coding sequence is TGTGCCAGCGGAGGGGGCACAAATACGCAGTATTTT. The V and J genes are TRBV2 and TRBJ2-3; tentatively, D is TRBD1 (7 bases). The germline CDR1 and CDR2 sequences are SNHLY and FYNNEI. The CDR3 runs to 12 residues. The full variable domain, its missing parts supplied by reference TRBV2 and TRBJ2-3, is EPEVTQTPSHQVTQMGQEVILRCVPISNHLYFYWYRQILGQKVEFLVSFYNNEISEKSEIFDDQFSVERPDGSNFTLKIRSTKLEDSAMYFCASGGGTNTQYFGPGTRLTVL.

This clonotype was observed many times. The CDR3 loop is CASSPADRGGQETQYF. For the CDR3, the DNA is TGTGCCAGCAGCCCGGCGGACAGGGGAGGGCAAGAGACCCAGTACTTC. The genes are TRBV7-9 and TRBJ2-5; 9 bases align to TRBD1. The CDR3 contains 16 residues. Per the germline V gene, CDR1 is SEHNR and CDR2 is FQNEAQ (reference sequence). V lost 5 bases and J lost 2; bases outside the gene matches: 9.

In this sample, this clonotype turned up once. The chain has TRBV28 and TRBJ1-5; D perhaps matches TRBD1 (5 bases). The CDR3 spans 17 residues. CDR1 and CDR2 (germline): MDHEN, SYDVKM. V was trimmed by 5 bases and J by 0 bases, leaving 17 bases between them. This CDR3 is CASSKPYRDGSNQPQHF. The CDR3 nucleotides read TGTGCCAGCAGTAAACCGTACCGGGACGGTAGCAATCAGCCCCAGCATTTT.

As to this clonotype: A much larger clone differs from this one at a single base, so this may be a read error. The chain is built from TRBV7-9 and TRBJ2-7; D is unclear. This CDR3 has 14 amino acids. Germline CDR1 reads SEHNR; CDR2 reads FQNEAQ (reference sequence). Between the trimmed V and J ends, which lost 4 bases and 2 bases, there was a span of 12 bases. DNA for the CDR3: TGTGCCAGCAGCTCGCTTGCGAGCACCTACGAGCAGTACTTC. Protein: CASSSLASTYEQYF.

This clonotype appeared many times. The J gene is TRBJ1-1, the V gene TRBV5-1, with D possibly being TRBD1 (5 bases). Germline lookup yields CDR1 SGHRS and CDR2 YFSETQ. The V gene lost 4 bases and the J gene lost 8 bases, with 12 bases spanning the gap. This CDR3 has 12 amino acids. DNA of the CDR3: TGCGCCAGCAGCCCTAGGACATCCGAAGCTTTCTTT. It translates to CASSPRTSEAFF.

This clonotype was seen at least ten times. The J gene is TRBJ2-5, the V gene TRBV2; 10 nucleotides align to TRBD2. J was trimmed by 5 bases and V by 2 bases; bases with no gene match: 11. CDR1 SNHLY and CDR2 FYNNEI come from the germline V gene. CDR3 length: 17 residues. Here the CDR3 reads CASSERGLAGGGETQYF. The CDR3 bases are TGTGCCAGCAGTGAAAGGGGGTTAGCGGGAGGAGGCGAGACCCAGTACTTC. Together with reference TRBV2 and TRBJ2-5, the CDR3 gives the full variable domain: EPEVTQTPSHQVTQMGQEVILRCVPISNHLYFYWYRQILGQKVEFLVSFYNNEISEKSEIFDDQFSVERPDGSNFTLKIRSTKLEDSAMYFCASSERGLAGGGETQYFGPGTRLLVL.

This clonotype came up many times. The genes are TRBV2 and TRBJ2-7; 10 positions match TRBD2. CDR3 size: 15 residues. Unmatched junction bases numbered 4, after V lost 0 bases and J lost 5 bases. The germline V gene has CDR1 SNHLY and CDR2 FYNNEI. The CDR3 DNA reads TGTGCCAGCAGTGAAGCCCTAGCGGGAGTCGACGAGCAGTACTTC. Its protein product is CASSEALAGVDEQYF.

A word on this clonotype: Relative to the germline gene, one junction end is altered; a read error may explain this. The chain is built from TRBV13 and TRBJ1-4; maybe TRBD1 (6 bases). The CDR3 extends over 14 amino acids. Germline values: CDR1 PRHDT, CDR2 FYEKMQ (reference sequence). The CDR3 sequence: CASSPRRQGEKLFF. The DNA for the CDR3 is TGCGCCAGCAGCCCCAGGAGGCAGGGGGAAAAACTGTTTTTT.

The CDR3 region has the DNA TGTGCCAGCAGTCGGACGGGACTAGCGGGAGGGGCCCTCTCCTACAATGAGCAGTTCTTC. Protein sequence: CASSRTGLAGGALSYNEQFF. The chain uses TRBV6-1 and TRBJ2-1, with TRBD2 matching over 16 bases. CDR3 length: 20 amino acids. The ends lost 5 bases at V and 0 bases at J; junction bases unmatched: 10. Germline-derived CDR1 and CDR2 are MNHNS and SASEGT.

The chain couples TRBV9 to TRBJ2-1, with a possible D match to TRBD2 (6 bases). Between the trimmed V and J ends, which lost 6 bases and 0 bases, there was a span of 25 bases. Germline V gives CDR1 SGDLS, CDR2 YYNGEE. This CDR3 comprises 19 residues. The chain's CDR3 is CASNSWGGASEDSYNEQFF. The CDR3, as DNA: TGTGCCAGCAACAGCTGGGGCGGGGCTAGCGAAGACTCCTACAATGAGCAGTTCTTC.

V is TRBV6-1 and J is TRBJ1-3; tentatively, D is TRBD1 (6 bases). CDR1 and CDR2 (germline): MNHNS, SASEGT. CDR3 size: 13 residues. V was trimmed by 7 bases and J by 0 bases, leaving 7 bases between them. The chain's CDR3 is CASIRGSGNTIYF. As DNA, the CDR3 is TGTGCCAGCATCAGGGGCTCTGGAAACACCATATATTTT.

This clonotype was seen a handful of times. V gene TRBV20-1 combines with J gene TRBJ2-3; TRBD2 agrees at 15 bases. The ends lost 3 bases at V and 0 bases at J; junction bases unmatched: 4. This CDR3 contains 17 residues. Looked up from germline, CDR1 is DFQATT and CDR2 is SNEGSKA (reference sequence). CDR3 sequence: CSASSGLAGGSTDTQYF. For the CDR3, the DNA is TGCAGTGCTAGTTCCGGACTAGCGGGAGGGAGCACAGATACGCAGTATTTT.

The chain couples TRBV19 to TRBJ2-2, with TRBD2 identical over 8 bases. Germline V CDR1 and CDR2: LNHDA, SQIVND (reference sequence). After removal of 10 bases from V and 7 bases from J, the junction contained 14 bases not matched to a gene. This CDR3 is built from 15 residues. The CDR3 DNA follows: TGTGCCACCCTAGGGGGGCACAGCGGGGGCGGGGAGCTGTTTTTT. Translating gives CATLGGHSGGGELFF. Together with reference TRBV19 and TRBJ2-2, the CDR3 gives the full variable domain: DGGITQSPKYLFRKEGQNVTLSCEQNLNHDAMYWYRQDPGQGLRLIYYSQIVNDFQKGDIAEGYSVSREKKESFPLTVTSAQKNPTAFYLCATLGGHSGGGELFFGEGSRLTVL.

J is TRBJ2-7 and V is TRBV5-4; 7 bases are a match to TRBD1. From germline, CDR1 is SGHNT and CDR2 YYREEE (reference sequence). The ends lost 2 bases at V and 2 bases at J; junction bases unmatched: 1. The CDR3 runs to 13 residues. The CDR3 DNA reads as TGTGCCAGCAGCTTTACAGGGGCCTACGAGCAGTACTTC. Protein: CASSFTGAYEQYF.

This clonotype has a count of ten or more. This rearrangement joins TRBV18 to TRBJ1-1; tentative D call: TRBD1 (5 bases). This CDR3 spans 12 amino acids. V dropped 3 bases and J dropped 7 bases, with 9 bases sitting between them. Germline CDR1 and CDR2: KGHSH and LQKENI. Here the CDR3 DNA reads TGTGCCAGCTCACCGTTGCAGGGTGAAGCTTTCTTT. This sequence encodes CASSPLQGEAFF. Drawing the rest from reference TRBV18 and TRBJ1-1, the complete variable domain is NAGVMQNPRHLVRRRGQEARLRCSPMKGHSHVYWYRQLPEEGLKFMVYLQKENIIDESGMPKERFSAEFPKEGPSILRIQQVVRGDSAAYFCASSPLQGEAFFGQGTRLTVV.